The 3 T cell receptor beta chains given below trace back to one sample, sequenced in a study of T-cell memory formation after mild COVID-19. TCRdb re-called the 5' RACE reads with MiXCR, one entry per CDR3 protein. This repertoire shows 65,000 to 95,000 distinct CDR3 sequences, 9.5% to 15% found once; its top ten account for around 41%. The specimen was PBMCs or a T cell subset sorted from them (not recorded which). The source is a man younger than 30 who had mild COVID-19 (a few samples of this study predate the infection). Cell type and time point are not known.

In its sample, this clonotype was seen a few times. The CDR3 sequence is CASSQSGDYNSPLHF. CDR3 bases: TGTGCCAGCAGCCAGTCAGGGGACTATAATTCACCCCTCCACTTT. V and J are TRBV4-2 and TRBJ1-6, with TRBD1 as a possible D gene (6 bases). The V end lost 3 bases, the J end lost 3 bases, and 9 bases lay between the germline ends. The CDR3 has 15 amino acids. Per the germline V gene, CDR1 is LGHNA and CDR2 is YNFKEQ.

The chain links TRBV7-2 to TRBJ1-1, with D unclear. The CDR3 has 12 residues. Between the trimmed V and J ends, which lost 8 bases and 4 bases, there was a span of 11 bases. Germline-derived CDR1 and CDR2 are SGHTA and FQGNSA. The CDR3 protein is CASRQGATEAFF. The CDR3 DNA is TGTGCCAGCCGGCAAGGCGCCACTGAAGCTTTCTTT.

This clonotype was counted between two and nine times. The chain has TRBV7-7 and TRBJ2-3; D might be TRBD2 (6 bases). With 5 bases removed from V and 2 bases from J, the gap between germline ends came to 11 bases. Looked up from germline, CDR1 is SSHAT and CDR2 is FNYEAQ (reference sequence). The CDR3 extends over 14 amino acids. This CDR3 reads CASSQGLDTDTQYF. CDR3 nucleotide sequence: TGTGCCAGCAGCCAGGGACTCGACACAGATACGCAGTATTTT.